This record looks at one T cell receptor beta chain sequence and its context. This entry comes from a study of shared clonotypes between healthy human individuals. The genomic DNA of each subset was split evenly across several immunoSEQ plates. Clones were read by immunoSEQ multiplex PCR, and TCRdb kept only the in-frame ones, dropping some. Of about 1.5 million clones listed, roughly 96% are singletons. CDR1 and CDR2 (germline): SGHRS, YFSETQ. V was trimmed by 0 bases and J by 0 bases, leaving 9 bases between them. There are 15 residues in the CDR3. The receptor's source is a man aged 30 to 39 in good health. The chain uses TRBV5-1 and TRBJ1-1; D ambiguous. Sequencing used naive CD4+ T cells sorted from blood. Subset described: CD45RA+ positively selected. The CDR3 DNA reads TGCGCCAGCAGCTTGGGATGGACGATGAACACTGAAGCTTTCTTT. This sequence encodes CASSLGWTMNTEAFF.